A single sample gave rise to the 6 T cell receptor beta chains below, sequenced in a study of monozygotic twins with inflammatory bowel disease. TCRdb re-called the 5' RACE reads and catalogs CDR3 proteins one per entry, DNA excluded. The sample data list around 370,000 distinct CDR3 sequences. The specimen sequenced was blood. The receptors originated from a human donor with ulcerative colitis or Crohn's disease, or a healthy co-twin of an affected twin (not recorded which).

The chain carries TRBV5-1 and TRBJ2-2; absent DNA, TCRdb's TRBD1 call cannot be checked. The germline CDR1 and CDR2 sequences are SGHRS and YFSETQ. This CDR3 region has 15 residues. The CDR3: CASSLRGAETGELFF.

This chain joins TRBV29-1 and TRBJ2-7. The CDR3 extends over 16 amino acids. The germline gives CDR1 SQVTM, CDR2 ANQGSEA. The CDR3 loop reads CSVETHNSYSSYEQYF.

The chain uses TRBV7-6 and TRBJ2-2; absent DNA, TCRdb's TRBD1 call cannot be checked. This CDR3 is 16 amino acids long. Germline loops: CDR1 SGHVS, CDR2 FNYEAQ. The CDR3 sequence: CASSFLWGGGSGELFF. The full variable domain, its missing parts supplied by reference TRBV7-6 and TRBJ2-2, is GAGVSQSPRYKVTKRGQDVALRCDPISGHVSLYWYRQALGQGPEFLTYFNYEAQQDKSGLPNDRFSAERPEGSISTLTIQRTEQRDSAMYRCASSFLWGGGSGELFFGEGSRLTVL.

The CDR3 spells CASSLVRGRGEAFF. The gene calls are TRBV5-1 and TRBJ1-1; the TCRdb D gene call, TRBD1, has no DNA to confirm it. Per the germline V gene, CDR1 is SGHRS and CDR2 is YFSETQ. This CDR3 comprises 14 residues.

The rearrangement joins TRBV4-2 to TRBJ2-6. From germline, CDR1 is LGHNA and CDR2 YNFKEQ. This CDR3 region has 15 residues. CDR3 in amino acids: CASSQDALGANVLTF.

This CDR3 reads CASSSRNVPYEQYF. The gene calls are TRBV9 and TRBJ2-7; TCRdb's D gene call, TRBD1, goes unchecked for lack of DNA. From germline, CDR1 is SGDLS and CDR2 YYNGEE. This CDR3 is 14 amino acids long. Together with reference TRBV9 and TRBJ2-7, the CDR3 gives the full variable domain: DSGVTQTPKHLITATGQRVTLRCSPRSGDLSVYWYQQSLDQGLQFLIQYYNGEERAKGNILERFSAQQFPDLHSELNLSSLELGDSALYFCASSSRNVPYEQYFGPGTRLTVT.